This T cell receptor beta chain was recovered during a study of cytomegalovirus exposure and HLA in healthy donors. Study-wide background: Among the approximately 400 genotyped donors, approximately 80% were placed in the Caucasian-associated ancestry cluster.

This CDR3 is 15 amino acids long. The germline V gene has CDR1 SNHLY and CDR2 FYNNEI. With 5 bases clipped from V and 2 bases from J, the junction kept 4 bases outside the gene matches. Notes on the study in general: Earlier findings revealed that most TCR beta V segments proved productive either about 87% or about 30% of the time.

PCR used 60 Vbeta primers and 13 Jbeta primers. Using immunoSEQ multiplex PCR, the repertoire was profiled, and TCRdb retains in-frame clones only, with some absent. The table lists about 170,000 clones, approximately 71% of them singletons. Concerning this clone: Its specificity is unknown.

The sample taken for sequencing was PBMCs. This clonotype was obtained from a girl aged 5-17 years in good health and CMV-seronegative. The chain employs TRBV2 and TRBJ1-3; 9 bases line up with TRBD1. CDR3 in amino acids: CASSKQGAPGNTIYF. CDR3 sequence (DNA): TGTGCCAGCAGTAAACAGGGGGCGCCTGGAAACACCATATATTTT.